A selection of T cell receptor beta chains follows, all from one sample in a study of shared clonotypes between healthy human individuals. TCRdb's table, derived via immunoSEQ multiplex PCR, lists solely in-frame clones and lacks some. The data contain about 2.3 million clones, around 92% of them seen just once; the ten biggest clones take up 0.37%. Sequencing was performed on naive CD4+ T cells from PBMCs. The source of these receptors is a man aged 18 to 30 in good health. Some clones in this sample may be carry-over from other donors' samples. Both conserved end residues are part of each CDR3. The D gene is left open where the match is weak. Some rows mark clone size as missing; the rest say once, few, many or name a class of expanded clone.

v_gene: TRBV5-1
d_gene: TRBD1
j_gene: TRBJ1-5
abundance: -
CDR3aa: CASLSDRGILGNQPQHF
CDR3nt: TGCGCCAGCTTATCAGACAGGGGGATATTGGGCAATCAGCCCCAGCATTTT

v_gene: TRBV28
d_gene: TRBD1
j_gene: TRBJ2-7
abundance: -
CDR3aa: CASSGQGDSYEQYF
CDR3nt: TGTGCCAGCAGTGGGCAGGGGGACAGCTACGAGCAGTACTTC

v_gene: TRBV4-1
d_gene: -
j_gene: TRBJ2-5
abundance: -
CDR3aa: CASSQENQGETQYF
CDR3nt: TGCGCCAGCAGCCAAGAGAACCAAGGGGAGACCCAGTACTTC

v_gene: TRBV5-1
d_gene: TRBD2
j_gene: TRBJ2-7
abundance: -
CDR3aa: CASSPPTSGIYEQYF
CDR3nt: TGCGCCAGCAGCCCGCCGACTAGCGGGATCTACGAGCAGTACTTC

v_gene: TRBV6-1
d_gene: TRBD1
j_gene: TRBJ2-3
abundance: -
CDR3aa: CASRAGTATDTQYF
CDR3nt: TGTGCCAGCAGGGCCGGGACAGCTACAGATACGCAGTATTTT

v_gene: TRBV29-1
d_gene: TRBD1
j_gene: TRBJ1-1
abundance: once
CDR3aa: CSAWTGANTEAFF
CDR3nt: TGCAGCGCTTGGACAGGGGCGAACACTGAAGCTTTCTTT

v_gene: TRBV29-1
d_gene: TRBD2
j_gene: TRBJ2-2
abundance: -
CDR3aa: CSLRDGLERGGTGELFF
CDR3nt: TGCAGCCTGAGAGACGGGCTTGAGAGGGGAGGGACCGGGGAGCTGTTTTTT

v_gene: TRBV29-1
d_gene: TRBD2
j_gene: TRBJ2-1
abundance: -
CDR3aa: CSARTSGRNEQFF
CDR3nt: TGCAGCGCCCGGACTAGCGGGAGGAATGAGCAGTTCTTC

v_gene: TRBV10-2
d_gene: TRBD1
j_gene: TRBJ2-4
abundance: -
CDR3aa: CASRSLRDRVNIQYF
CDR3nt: TGCGCCAGCAGATCACTCCGGGACAGGGTGAACATTCAGTACTTC

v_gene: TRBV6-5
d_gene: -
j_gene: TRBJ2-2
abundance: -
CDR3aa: CASSYARTGELFF
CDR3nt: TGTGCCAGCAGTTACGCCCGAACCGGGGAGCTGTTTTTT

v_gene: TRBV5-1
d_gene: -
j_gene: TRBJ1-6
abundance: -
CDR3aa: CASSLGPADNSPLHF
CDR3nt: TGCGCCAGCAGCTTGGGGCCAGCCGATAATTCACCCCTCCACTTT

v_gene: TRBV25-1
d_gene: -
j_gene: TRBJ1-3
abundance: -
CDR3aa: CASSYRDSGNTIYF
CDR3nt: TGTGCCAGCAGTTACAGGGACTCTGGAAACACCATATATTTT

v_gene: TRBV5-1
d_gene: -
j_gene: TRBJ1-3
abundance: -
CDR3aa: CASSLGQNGNTIYF
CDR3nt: TGCGCCAGCAGCTTAGGGCAAAATGGAAACACCATATATTTT

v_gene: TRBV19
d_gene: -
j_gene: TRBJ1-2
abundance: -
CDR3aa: CASSPDRNYGYTF
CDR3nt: TGTGCCAGTAGCCCGGACAGAAACTATGGCTACACCTTC

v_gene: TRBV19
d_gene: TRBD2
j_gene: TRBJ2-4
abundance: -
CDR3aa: CASSRGGFDIQYF
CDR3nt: TGTGCCAGTAGTAGGGGAGGGTTTGACATTCAGTACTTC

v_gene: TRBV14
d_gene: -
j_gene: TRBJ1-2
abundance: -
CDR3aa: CASSQQQGYYGYTF
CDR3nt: TGTGCCAGCAGCCAACAACAGGGATACTATGGCTACACCTTC

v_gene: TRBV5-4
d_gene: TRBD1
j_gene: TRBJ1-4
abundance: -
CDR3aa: CASSVGTGGTNEKLFF
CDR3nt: TGTGCCAGCAGCGTCGGGACAGGAGGGACTAATGAAAAACTGTTTTTT

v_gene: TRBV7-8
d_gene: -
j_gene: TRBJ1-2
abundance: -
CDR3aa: CASSPVGNNYGYTF
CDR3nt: TGTGCCAGCAGCCCCGTTGGAAATAACTATGGCTACACCTTC

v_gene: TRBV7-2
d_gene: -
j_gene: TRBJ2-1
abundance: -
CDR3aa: CASSAQAEQFF
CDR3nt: TGTGCCAGCAGCGCCCAGGCAGAGCAGTTCTTC

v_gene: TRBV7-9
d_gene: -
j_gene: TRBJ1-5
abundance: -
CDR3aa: CASSNREGPQHF
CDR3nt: TGTGCCAGCAGCAACCGTGAAGGGCCCCAGCATTTT

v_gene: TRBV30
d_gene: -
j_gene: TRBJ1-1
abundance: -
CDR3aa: CAWTRGGAFF
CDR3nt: TGTGCCTGGACCCGGGGGGGGGCTTTCTTT

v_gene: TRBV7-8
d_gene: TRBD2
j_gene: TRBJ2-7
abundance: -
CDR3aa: CASSPGLAGYEQYF
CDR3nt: TGTGCCAGCAGCCCAGGACTAGCGGGCTACGAGCAGTACTTC

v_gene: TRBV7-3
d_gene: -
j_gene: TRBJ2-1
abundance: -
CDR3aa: CASSSQGGGNEQFF
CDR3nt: TGTGCCAGCAGCTCTCAGGGAGGTGGAAATGAGCAGTTCTTC

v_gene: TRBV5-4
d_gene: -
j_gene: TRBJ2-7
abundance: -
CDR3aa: CASSKLGDPGLRPYEQYF
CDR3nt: TGTGCCAGCAGCAAACTGGGGGACCCGGGTCTCCGCCCCTACGAGCAGTACTTC